These 3 T cell receptor beta chains came from one sample sequenced in a study of shared clonotypes between healthy human individuals. Cells designated naive CD8 were CD45RO-negative and were positively selected for CCR7, with terminally differentiated effector memory CD45RA+ cells excluded. Produced via immunoSEQ multiplex PCR; TCRdb's table is partial and in-frame only. The repertoire has around 1.9 million clones, 85% to 95% of them found once; the top ten carry 1.5% to 2%. Input material: naive CD8+ T cells from PBMCs. The receptors come from a man between 18 and 29 years old in good health. Some clones in this sample may be carry-over from other donors' samples.

J is TRBJ1-5 and V is TRBV9; D is unresolved. Trimming removed 0 bases at V and 6 bases at J, with 1 base between. The CDR3 has 11 residues. The germline gives CDR1 SGDLS, CDR2 YYNGEE. CDR3 coding DNA: TGTGCCAGCAGCGTAGGTCAGCCCCAGCATTTT. It codes for CASSVGQPQHF.

The V gene is TRBV6-5, the J gene TRBJ2-5, with D uncertain. The J call may be incorrect, as the DNA end agrees better with TRBJ2-7. This CDR3 is built from 11 residues. Germline values: CDR1 MNHEY, CDR2 SVGAGI. The CDR3 DNA reads as TGTGCCAGCAGTTCCGGAATCGAGCAGTACTTC. It yields the protein CASSSGIEQYF.

The genes are TRBV27 and TRBJ2-7; TRBD1 matches 7 bases. The CDR3 spans 16 residues. In germline, CDR1 is MNHEY, CDR2 SMNVEV (reference sequence). Trimming took 0 bases from V and 1 from J; bases not matched to a gene: 6. DNA of the CDR3: TGTGCCAGCAGTTTATCGTTTGGGACAGCATCCTACGAGCAGTACTTC. Protein sequence: CASSLSFGTASYEQYF.